These T cell receptor beta chains were read from a single sample in a study of blood T cell repertoires in COVID-19. Sequencing used immunoSEQ multiplex PCR; TCRdb keeps in-frame clones, though not all of them. The data show 180,000 or so clones, over 80% seen once. The specimen sequenced was peripheral blood. The receptors stem from a woman in her forties or fifties with acute or convalescent COVID-19. Each CDR3 is given with its conserved first and last residue. D genes are given only for firm matches. Size is omitted from some rows. Given values are once, few, many or a class for expanded clones.

TGTGCCTCACGGCCCGGGACTAGCGGGGGGCGGGGCTCCTACAATGAGCAGTTCTTC CASRPGTSGGRGSYNEQFF TRBV10-3 NA TRBJ2-1 TRBD2
TGTGCCAGCAGAGAAGGGACTAGCGGGACCGGGGAGCTGTTTTTT CASREGTSGTGELFF TRBV11-2 once TRBJ2-2 TRBD2
TGTGCCAGCAGCCACAGAACAGGGGAACCTCCCTACGAGCAGTACTTC CASSHRTGEPPYEQYF TRBV4-2 NA TRBJ2-7 TRBD1
TGTGCCACCAGGGACAGGGAGACCGGGGAGCTGTTTTTT CATRDRETGELFF TRBV24-1 NA TRBJ2-2 TRBD1
TGTGCCAGCAGCTTGGACAGGGGATCGTTGGGCAATCAGCCCCAGCATTTT CASSLDRGSLGNQPQHF TRBV5-6 NA TRBJ1-5 TRBD1
TGCGCCAGCAGCTCGGGGTGGGGCACAGATACGCAGTATTTT CASSSGWGTDTQYF TRBV5-1 NA TRBJ2-3 NA
TGTGCCAGCAGCTTATCCGGGACAGCATTCTCTGGGGCCAACGTCCTGACTTTC CASSLSGTAFSGANVLTF TRBV7-2 NA TRBJ2-6 TRBD1
TGTGCCAGCAGCCGAATGGGACTAGCGGGAAGGAGTGAGCAGTTCTTC CASSRMGLAGRSEQFF TRBV14 NA TRBJ2-1 TRBD2
TGTGCCAGCAGCGCGCAGACGTGGGGGGTTTCGTCCTACGAGCAGTACTTC CASSAQTWGVSSYEQYF TRBV11-3 NA TRBJ2-7 NA
TGTGCCAGCTCACCATTAAGTCCGAGAGCAGATACGCAGTATTTT CASSPLSPRADTQYF TRBV18 NA TRBJ2-3 NA
TGCGCCAGCAGTAGGTGGGGGCCACAGGACGAGCAGTACTTC CASSRWGPQDEQYF TRBV4-1 NA TRBJ2-7 NA
TGTGCCAGCAGCCAAGTCAGGGACAGCTACGAGCAGTACTTC CASSQVRDSYEQYF TRBV3-1/TRBV3-2 NA TRBJ2-7 TRBD1
TGCAGCGTTGTACAGGACGGTAGAAACACTGAAGCTTTCTTT CSVVQDGRNTEAFF TRBV29-1 NA TRBJ1-1 NA
TGTGCCAGCAGCGTAGGTCATTATTCGTCAGCTAATGAAAAACTGTTTTTT CASSVGHYSSANEKLFF TRBV9 few TRBJ1-4 NA
TGCAGCGTTGGTTGGGGGGGTAATTCACCCCTCCACTTT CSVGWGGNSPLHF TRBV29-1 NA TRBJ1-6 NA
TGTGCCACCAGGGGACGCGGGGGCGAGGGCAATCAGCCCCAGCATTTT CATRGRGGEGNQPQHF TRBV24-1 NA TRBJ1-5 NA
TGTGCCAGCAGTTATGGGACAGCGTATAATTCACCCCTCCACTTT CASSYGTAYNSPLHF TRBV6-2/TRBV6-3 NA TRBJ1-6 TRBD1
TGTGCCACCAGTGATCCTGGACTAGAAGAGGCCCAAGAGACCCAGTACTTC CATSDPGLEEAQETQYF TRBV24-1 NA TRBJ2-5 TRBD2
TGTGCCAGCAGCGATACAGGGATCTATGGCTACACCTTC CASSDTGIYGYTF TRBV6-2/TRBV6-3 once TRBJ1-2 NA
TGTGCCAGCAACGGCGGCGTTTACCAAGAGACCCAGTACTTC CASNGGVYQETQYF TRBV5-8 NA TRBJ2-5 NA
TGTGCCAGCAGCGGAACGACAGGGCTGAGAAATTCACCCCTCCACTTT CASSGTTGLRNSPLHF TRBV7-2 once TRBJ1-6 TRBD1
TGTGCCAGCAGTGAACGGACAGGGGGCTATGGCTACACCTTC CASSERTGGYGYTF TRBV2 NA TRBJ1-2 TRBD1
TGTGCCAGCAGCCAAGACCCCTACAGGATGGGGGGAAATCAGCCCCAGCATTTT CASSQDPYRMGGNQPQHF TRBV3-1/TRBV3-2 NA TRBJ1-5 NA
TGTGCCACCTTCATACCGGGACAGGGTCCGTATGGCTACACCTTC CATFIPGQGPYGYTF TRBV24-1 NA TRBJ1-2 TRBD1
TGTGCCAGCAGTGATCCCGCCGGCGGGGCCCAGCCCCAGCATTTT CASSDPAGGAQPQHF TRBV2 NA TRBJ1-5 NA
TGTGCCACCAGTGTTTTTCCAACTGCAAAGAACACTGAAGCTTTCTTT CATSVFPTAKNTEAFF TRBV24-1 NA TRBJ1-1 NA
TGCGCCAGCAGGGCCGGGACAGGGGCTTTAGGCTATGGCTACACCTTC CASRAGTGALGYGYTF TRBV5-1 NA TRBJ1-2 TRBD1
TGTGCCAGCAGCCCCGAGGGGGACAAAACAGAGACCCAGTACTTC CASSPEGDKTETQYF TRBV11-2 NA TRBJ2-5 NA
TGTGCCAGCAGTTCGGGACTAGCGGGAGGGCAGCACACAGATACGCAGTATTTT CASSSGLAGGQHTDTQYF TRBV6-2/TRBV6-3 NA TRBJ2-3 TRBD2
TGCGCCAGCAGCCAAGATCACAGGGGAACCCACAATGAGCAGTTCTTC CASSQDHRGTHNEQFF TRBV4-3 NA TRBJ2-1 TRBD1
TGTGCCAGCAGCTTAGGCCTAGCGGGCACCAACCCCTACGAGCAGTACTTC CASSLGLAGTNPYEQYF TRBV5-6 once TRBJ2-7 TRBD2
TGTGCCAGCAGCACAGGACAGGGGGCCGATGAGCAGTTCTTC CASSTGQGADEQFF TRBV21-1 NA TRBJ2-1 NA
TGTGCCACCAGTGAACACAGGGATGCGGTTAAGTTCTTC CATSEHRDAVKFF TRBV24-1 NA TRBJ2-1 NA
TGCGCCAGCAGCCAAGATCTAACCCGGGACTCTGCCTTTTACAATGAGCAGTTCTTC CASSQDLTRDSAFYNEQFF TRBV4-1 once TRBJ2-1 NA
TGCGCCAGCAGCCAAGAGGCTACGCAGTATTTT CASSQEATQYF TRBV4-3 NA TRBJ2-3 NA
TGTGCCAGCTCAACGGGACAGGGAATGAGTAACACCATATATTTT CASSTGQGMSNTIYF TRBV18 NA TRBJ1-3 TRBD1
TGTGCCAGCGGGACAGGGACGCGGGGGGGGGCCCAGCATTTT CASGTGTRGGAQHF TRBV27 NA TRBJ1-5 TRBD1
TGTGCCAGTAGTACTAGGGGGTCGGGTAACTATGGCTACACCTTC CASSTRGSGNYGYTF TRBV19 once TRBJ1-2 NA
TGCGCCAGCAGCCAACCCGGGACAGCCATCTACAATGAGCAGTTCTTC CASSQPGTAIYNEQFF TRBV4-1 NA TRBJ2-1 TRBD1
TGCGCCAGCAGCCAAGGGACTTACCTCACCGGGGAGCTGTTTTTT CASSQGTYLTGELFF TRBV4-3 NA TRBJ2-2 NA
TGCGCCAGCAGCCCAACGACGGGAGCAGGGAATCAGCCCCAGCATTTT CASSPTTGAGNQPQHF TRBV5-1 NA TRBJ1-5 NA
TGTGCCAGCAAACCGACATTAGACAGTAACACTGAAGCTTTCTTT CASKPTLDSNTEAFF TRBV2 NA TRBJ1-1 NA
TGTGCCAGCGCTAGGACAGGGGATGGCTACACCTTC CASARTGDGYTF TRBV9 NA TRBJ1-2 TRBD1
TGTGCCAGCAGGCGACGGGGGTCCTATAATTCACCCCTCCACTTT CASRRRGSYNSPLHF TRBV6-5 NA TRBJ1-6 NA
TGTGCCACCAGTGACCTGACTAGCGGGGGGGCGGGATTAGAGACCCAGTACTTC CATSDLTSGGAGLETQYF TRBV24-1 NA TRBJ2-5 TRBD2
TGTGCCAGCAGCCATACAGGTTTCACAGATACGCAGTATTTT CASSHTGFTDTQYF TRBV3-1/TRBV3-2 once TRBJ2-3 NA
TGTGCCAGCAGCTTAGAGGACAGGAACAATCAGCCCCAGCATTTT CASSLEDRNNQPQHF TRBV7-2 NA TRBJ1-5 TRBD1
TGTGCCAGCAGCGGTAGCGGGAGGGCCGGTGAGCAGTTCTTC CASSGSGRAGEQFF TRBV21-1 NA TRBJ2-1 NA
TGTGCCAGTAGCCGTGGGACAGGGGGAATTTACGAGCAGTACTTC CASSRGTGGIYEQYF TRBV19 many TRBJ2-7 TRBD1
TGTGCCGCCATGCGTAGCCTTTCCTACGAGCAGTACTTC CAAMRSLSYEQYF TRBV2 NA TRBJ2-7 NA
TGCGCCAGCAGCCAATCGCGGCAGTCTAATGGCTACACCTTC CASSQSRQSNGYTF TRBV4-1 NA TRBJ1-2 NA
TGTGCCAGCAGTTTATCGGGACTAGCGGGAAGGTACGAGCAGTACTTC CASSLSGLAGRYEQYF TRBV27 NA TRBJ2-7 TRBD2
TGTGCCAGCAGCCCCGAGAAGGCAGGAGGCTACACCTTC CASSPEKAGGYTF TRBV11-2 few TRBJ1-2 NA
TGTGCCAGTAGCCTTGGACCCCGGGGAGTAAGGAATGAGCAGTTCTTC CASSLGPRGVRNEQFF TRBV19 NA TRBJ2-1 NA